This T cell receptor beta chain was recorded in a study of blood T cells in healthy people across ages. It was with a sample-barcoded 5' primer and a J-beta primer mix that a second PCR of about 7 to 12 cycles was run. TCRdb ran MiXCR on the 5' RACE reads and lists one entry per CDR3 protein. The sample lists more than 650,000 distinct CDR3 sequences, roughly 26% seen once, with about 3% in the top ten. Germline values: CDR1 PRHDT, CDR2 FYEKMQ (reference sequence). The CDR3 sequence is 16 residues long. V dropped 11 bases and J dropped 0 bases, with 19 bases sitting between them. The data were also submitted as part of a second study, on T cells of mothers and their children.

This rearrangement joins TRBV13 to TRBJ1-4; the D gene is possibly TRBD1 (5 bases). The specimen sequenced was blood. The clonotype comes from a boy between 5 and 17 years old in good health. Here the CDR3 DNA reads TGTGCCTGCACCCAGGGTTCTCTAACAACTAATGAAAAACTGTTTTTT. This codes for CACTQGSLTTNEKLFF.